Presented here are 7 T cell receptor beta chains from one specimen sequenced in a study of Ad26.COV2.S vaccination and SARS-CoV-2 variants. The assay was immunoSEQ multiplex PCR, and TCRdb's table has in-frame clones only and misses some. This repertoire shows hundreds of thousands of clones, around 87% found once; its top ten account for roughly 3.1%. The sample's treatment: approximately 18 received Ad26.COV2.S at low or high dose, single or two shots; roughly 5 received placebo; per-sample allocation not given. On day 63 after the first injection, vaccine and placebo recipients gave samples. Sequencing was performed on peripheral blood, taken in a trial of Ad26.COV2.S vaccine versus placebo. The source of these receptors is a person aged 18-65 years who received the Ad26.COV2.S COVID-19 vaccine or a placebo.

The rearrangement links TRBV11-2 to TRBJ2-4, with TRBD2 identical over 9 bases. With V trimmed by 4 bases and J by 1 base, 2 bases remained unmatched. CDR1 and CDR2 from the germline V gene are SGHAT and FQNNGV. The CDR3 runs 15 residues. In DNA form, the CDR3 reads TGTGCCAGCAGCTCTAGCGGGGTGGCCAAAAACATTCAGTACTTC. It encodes CASSSSGVAKNIQYF.

This chain joins TRBV29-1 and TRBJ2-7; 7 bases align to TRBD2. CDR1 is SQVTM and CDR2 is ANQGSEA in the germline V gene. Trimming removed 3 bases from V and 1 base from J; junction bases left unmatched: 3. The length of the CDR3 is 13 residues. CDR3 loop: CSVELAVSYEQYF. The CDR3 DNA is TGCAGCGTTGAGCTAGCGGTATCCTACGAGCAGTACTTC.

The chain couples TRBV19 to TRBJ1-3; D unclear. The V gene lost 5 bases and the J gene lost 4 bases, with 18 bases spanning the gap. Germline CDR1 reads LNHDA; CDR2 reads SQIVND (reference sequence). CDR3 size: 16 residues. CDR3 region: CASSQTRSASGNTIYF. Written as DNA, the CDR3 is TGTGCCAGTAGTCAGACACGGTCCGCTTCCGGAAACACCATATATTTT.

The V call is TRBV6-5, the J call TRBJ2-5; D not resolved. The CDR3 runs to 12 residues. The germline V gene encodes CDR1 MNHEY and CDR2 SVGAGI. Trimming cost V 10 bases and J 3 bases, with 12 bases left between them. The CDR3 region is CATTDIKETQYF. CDR3 nucleotides: TGTGCCACCACCGACATTAAAGAGACCCAGTACTTC.

The chain employs TRBV7-9 and TRBJ2-3; possibly TRBD2 for D (7 bases). Germline CDR1 reads SEHNR; CDR2 reads FQNEAQ (reference sequence). CDR3 length: 18 amino acids. Trimming left V 2 bases short and J 0 bases short, with 18 bases between. CDR3 coding DNA: TGTGCCAGCAGCTTATATTATGGCGGGGGCCTTAGCACAGATACGCAGTATTTT. Amino acids: CASSLYYGGGLSTDTQYF. Based on the CDR3 plus reference TRBV7-9 and TRBJ2-3, the full variable domain is DTGVSQNPRHKITKRGQNVTFRCDPISEHNRLYWYRQTLGQGPEFLTYFQNEAQLEKSRLLSDRFSAERPKGSFSTLEIQRTEQGDSAMYLCASSLYYGGGLSTDTQYFGPGTRLTVL.

The rearrangement joins TRBV7-2 to TRBJ1-5; D not resolved. V was pared by 2 bases and J by 3 bases, with 8 bases between. CDR3 length equals 14 residues. CDR1 is SGHTA, CDR2 FQGNSA, per germline. CDR3 sequence (DNA): TGTGCCAGCAGCTTACGGGGAACCAATCAGCCCCAGCATTTT. This translates into CASSLRGTNQPQHF.

The chain carries TRBV9 and TRBJ2-1; 7 positions agree with TRBD2. The CDR3 is 15 amino acids. The trim removed 2 bases at V and 3 bases at J, leaving 5 bases unmatched. Germline V gene data show CDR1 as SGDLS and CDR2 as YYNGEE. The CDR3 region has the DNA TGTGCCAGCAGCGTCGGTAGCGGGTTCTACAATGAGCAGTTCTTC. This gives the protein CASSVGSGFYNEQFF.